The clone carrying this TCR beta chain appeared a few times. Its specificity is not known. With the Oncomine TCR Beta short-read assay, DNA from cultured CD4+ T cells was sequenced. Extraction of genomic DNA was performed on cultured CD4+ T cells. One entry per CDR3 protein results from TCRdb running MiXCR on the PCR reads. The sample shows about 11,000 distinct CDR3 sequences, roughly 40% of them seen only once. The data were taken from a study of vaccination and CD4 T cells after COVID-19. Regarding the study as a whole: Clonotypes reactive to SARS-CoV-2 had a median that went up from roughly 21 to 40, but not significantly.

Indicated treatment: approximately 9-day PBMC culture with coronavirus spike peptide pools or control peptides (ViraFEST assay). From the unexposed donor, CD4+ T cells were collected ahead of the COVID-19 pandemic (2011-2018). The CDR3 spans 16 residues. Germline V gene lookup returns CDR1 MNHNS and CDR2 SASEGT. V was cut by 6 bases and J by 0 bases, with 15 bases left in between. The sequencing input was CD4+ T cells from blood, cultured in vitro. The chain has TRBV6-1 and TRBJ1-5; D call uncertain. This TCR was recovered from a human donor in good health. CDR3 DNA: TGTGCCAGCAGCCCCCTATACCTATCTAGCAATCAGCCCCAGCATTTT. As protein: CASSPLYLSSNQPQHF.